These T cell receptor beta chains were read from a single sample in a study of blood T cell repertoires in COVID-19. Sequencing was performed with immunoSEQ multiplex PCR; in TCRdb, only in-frame clones are kept and a portion is missing. The table includes about 150,000 clones, about 85% detected once. The specimen was peripheral blood. The source is a man aged 55 to 69 with COVID-19, enrolled during active disease. CDR3s include the opening cysteine and the closing phenylalanine or tryptophan. The D gene is left open where the match is weak. Only part of the rows carry a size: once, few, many, or a class if the clone is expanded.

j_call d_call v_call clone_size cdr3_aa cdr3_nt
TRBJ2-3 NA TRBV19 NA CASSRGRGDTQYF TGTGCCAGTAGTAGGGGCAGGGGAGATACGCAGTATTTT
TRBJ1-2 NA TRBV7-2 NA CASSLYGQLLANYGYTF TGTGCCAGCAGCTTATACGGACAGCTTTTAGCTAACTATGGCTACACCTTC
TRBJ2-6 NA TRBV27 NA CASRRSGATGANVLTF TGTGCCAGCAGAAGATCAGGGGCCACTGGGGCCAACGTCCTGACTTTC
TRBJ1-2 TRBD1 TRBV3-1/TRBV3-2 NA CASSLNRGLGYTF TGTGCCAGCAGCCTAAACAGGGGGCTTGGCTACACCTTC
TRBJ2-5 TRBD2 TRBV7-2 NA CASSWPGQTSSGSPETQYF TGTGCCAGCAGCTGGCCGGGACAGACTTCTAGCGGGAGTCCAGAGACCCAGTACTTC
TRBJ1-1 NA TRBV3-1/TRBV3-2 NA CASSQERTVNTEAFF TGTGCCAGCAGCCAAGAGAGGACAGTTAACACTGAAGCTTTCTTT
TRBJ1-1 NA TRBV4-1 few CASSQDRRLNTEAFF TGCGCCAGCAGCCAAGATCGCAGGTTGAACACTGAAGCTTTCTTT
TRBJ2-3 TRBD1 TRBV19 NA CASWGRRGLGDTQYF TGTGCCAGTTGGGGGCGCAGGGGGCTTGGGGATACGCAGTATTTT
TRBJ2-2 NA TRBV28 NA CASREPGLSTGELFF TGTGCCAGCAGGGAACCGGGACTGAGCACCGGGGAGCTGTTTTTT
TRBJ2-2 TRBD1 TRBV6-2/TRBV6-3 NA CASSYAGTGSFTGELFF TGTGCCAGCAGTTACGCCGGGACAGGGAGTTTCACCGGGGAGCTGTTTTTT
TRBJ2-5 NA TRBV18 NA CASSRTEQETQYF TGTGCCAGCTCACGGACAGAGCAAGAGACCCAGTACTTC
TRBJ2-5 NA TRBV7-2 NA CASSRGRGETQYF TGTGCCAGCAGCCGGGGGCGGGGGGAGACCCAGTACTTC
TRBJ1-5 TRBD1 TRBV19 few CASRGQGAGQPQHF TGTGCCAGTAGGGGCCAGGGGGCAGGTCAGCCCCAGCATTTT
TRBJ2-1 TRBD1 TRBV4-3 NA CASSHTGQGYEQFF TGCGCCAGCAGCCATACGGGACAGGGCTATGAGCAGTTCTTC
TRBJ2-7 TRBD1 TRBV18 NA CASSPQGTGGLGEQYF TGTGCCAGCTCACCACAGGGGACAGGGGGTCTTGGCGAGCAGTACTTC
TRBJ1-1 NA TRBV29-1 NA CSVRLPNTEAFF TGCAGCGTTCGGTTGCCGAACACTGAAGCTTTCTTT
TRBJ1-2 TRBD1 TRBV4-3 NA CASSPDRGRNGYTF TGCGCCAGCAGCCCGGACAGGGGGCGAAACGGCTACACCTTC
TRBJ2-3 TRBD2 TRBV15 NA CATSREGAGGDTQYF TGTGCCACCAGCAGAGAAGGAGCGGGAGGGGATACGCAGTATTTT